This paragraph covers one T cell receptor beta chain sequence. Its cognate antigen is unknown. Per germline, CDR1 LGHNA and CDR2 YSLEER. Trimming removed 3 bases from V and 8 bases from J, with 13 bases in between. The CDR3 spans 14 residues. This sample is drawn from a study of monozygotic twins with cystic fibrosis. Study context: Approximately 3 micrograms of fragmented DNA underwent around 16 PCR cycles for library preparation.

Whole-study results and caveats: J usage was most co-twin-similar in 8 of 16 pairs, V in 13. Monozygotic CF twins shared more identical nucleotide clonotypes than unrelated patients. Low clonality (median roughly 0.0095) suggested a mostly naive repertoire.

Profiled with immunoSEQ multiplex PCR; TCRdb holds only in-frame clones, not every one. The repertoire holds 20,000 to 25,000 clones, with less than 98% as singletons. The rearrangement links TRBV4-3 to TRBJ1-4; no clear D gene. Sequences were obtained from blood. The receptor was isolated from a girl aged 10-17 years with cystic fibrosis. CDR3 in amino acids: CASSQSPKGEKLFF. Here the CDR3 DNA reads TGCGCCAGCAGCCAGTCACCCAAAGGGGAAAAACTGTTTTTT.